The 17 T cell receptor beta chains presented below share a single source sample, sequenced in a study of Graves' ophthalmopathy and Graves' hyperthyroidism. RNA transcripts yielded amplified TCR beta CDR3 regions. RT-PCR with HTBI primers came first, then second-round multiplex PCR. TCRdb re-called the multiplex PCR reads with MiXCR, one entry per CDR3 protein. The table lists 650,000 to 800,000 distinct CDR3 sequences, 35% to 50% of them singletons. The sequencing sample was made of peripheral blood. These receptors all come from an adult man with Graves' ophthalmopathy.

The rearrangement uses TRBV10-3 and TRBJ2-7; TRBD1 matches at 9 bases. The J call may be incorrect, as the DNA end agrees better with TRBJ2-1. Germline CDR1 is ENHRY and CDR2 is SYGVKD. The CDR3 is made up of 16 amino acids. This CDR3 is CAISESRTGDTAEQFF. For the CDR3, the DNA is TGTGCCATCAGTGAGTCAAGGACAGGGGATACGGCTGAGCAGTTCTTC.

This clonotype was detected only a few times. The chain links TRBV13 to TRBJ1-1; no clear D. V lost 2 bases, J lost 6 bases, and 10 bases lay in between. The germline gives CDR1 PRHDT, CDR2 FYEKMQ (reference sequence). The CDR3 length is 13 residues. CDR3 amino acids: CASSLMRHSEAFF. The CDR3 DNA reads TGTGCCAGCAGCTTAATGAGGCACTCTGAAGCTTTCTTT.

This clonotype was counted ten times or more. The junction differs from germline at one of its ends, possibly a read error. This chain's CDR3 is CASSAGAKNYGYTF. CDR3 coding DNA: TGTGCCAGCAGTGCCGGCGCAAAAAACTATGGCTACACCTTC. V gene TRBV10-3 combines with J gene TRBJ1-2; D gene unclear. CDR1 is ENHRY, CDR2 SYGVKD, per germline. The CDR3 covers 14 residues.

The genes are TRBV9 and TRBJ1-6; 8 nucleotides align to TRBD1. CDR3 length: 16 residues. Germline CDR1 reads SGDLS; CDR2 reads YYNGEE. V shed 4 bases and J 8 bases; nucleotides not matched to a gene: 11. The CDR3 is CASSQEGRGLDSPLHF. The CDR3 bases are TGTGCCAGCAGCCAAGAAGGCAGGGGGCTAGATTCACCCCTCCACTTT.

This clonotype was counted a few times. V and J are TRBV18 and TRBJ1-2; D may be TRBD1 (5 bases). The germline V gene encodes CDR1 KGHSH and CDR2 LQKENI. With 4 bases removed from V and 4 bases from J, the gap between germline ends came to 10 bases. This CDR3 is built from 13 residues. CDR3 bases: TGTGCCAGCTCACGGGACCAAATCTATGGCTACACCTTC. This gives the protein CASSRDQIYGYTF.

This clonotype has just a few counts. Germline is not matched at one junction end, which may reflect a read error. V is TRBV10-3 and J is TRBJ1-5; 8 nucleotides agree with TRBD1. This CDR3 contains 18 residues. Germline V gene data show CDR1 as ENHRY and CDR2 as SYGVKD. The CDR3 sequence is CASSYGPFFGTGNQPQHF. CDR3 bases: TGTGCCAGCAGTTACGGCCCGTTCTTTGGGACAGGTAATCAGCCCCAGCATTTT.

This clonotype came up many times. This sequence joins TRBV5-6 and TRBJ1-5; 9 bases line up with TRBD1. This CDR3 has 15 residues. Germline assignment: CDR1 SGHDT and CDR2 YYEEEE. After removal of 3 bases from V and 3 bases from J, the junction contained 4 bases not matched to a gene. CDR3 region: CASSSGTGYNQPQHF. The CDR3 nucleotides read TGTGCCAGCAGCTCCGGGACAGGGTACAATCAGCCCCAGCATTTT.

The rearrangement joins TRBV5-6 to TRBJ2-2, with no clear D. Germline-derived CDR1 and CDR2 are SGHDT and YYEEEE. Trimming pared 3 bases from V and 6 bases from J, leaving 9 bases between. CDR3 length: 13 amino acids. The CDR3 DNA reads as TGTGCCAGCAGCTATATTTTGGCCGGGGAGCTGTTTTTT. This codes for CASSYILAGELFF.

This chain joins TRBV10-3 and TRBJ2-5, with 8 bases identical to TRBD1. The germline CDR1 and CDR2 sequences are ENHRY and SYGVKD. The CDR3 covers 14 residues. The J segment lost 5 bases and the V segment lost 5 bases, leaving 7 bases of the junction unmatched. CDR3 DNA sequence: TGTGCCATCAGTACCGCAGGGGGCATGGAGACCCAGTACTTC. Protein product: CAISTAGGMETQYF.

This clonotype was found many times. This chain uses TRBV20-1 with TRBJ2-7; TRBD1 aligns across 11 bases. The germline V gene encodes CDR1 DFQATT and CDR2 SNEGSKA (reference sequence). This CDR3 is built from 13 residues. With V trimmed by 3 bases and J by 5 bases, 3 bases remained unmatched. The DNA for the CDR3 is TGCAGTGCTAGCGGACAGGGGGCTAACGAGCAGTACTTC. Its protein product is CSASGQGANEQYF.

Comment on this clonotype: It may be a read error: a sequence one base away is much more abundant. V and J are TRBV7-8 and TRBJ2-2; 7 bases map to TRBD1. The CDR3 covers 17 residues. Losses at the gene ends were 3 bases for V and 0 bases for J; bases not matched to a gene: 7. Per the germline V gene, CDR1 is SGHVS and CDR2 is FQNEAQ. This chain's CDR3 is CASSFRTGAANTGELFF. The CDR3 region has the DNA TGTGCCAGCAGCTTCCGGACAGGAGCAGCGAACACCGGGGAGCTGTTTTTT.

This clonotype was recorded at least ten times. This chain uses TRBV5-6 with TRBJ1-2; TRBD1 is a possible D gene (6 bases). The CDR3 runs 12 residues. Germline V lookup: CDR1 SGHDT, CDR2 YYEEEE. V was clipped by 3 bases and J by 7 bases, with 10 bases between them. CDR3 amino acids: CASSSYRVGYTF. CDR3 DNA: TGTGCCAGCAGCTCCTACAGGGTTGGCTACACCTTC.

CDR3 sequence (DNA): TGTGCCAGCAGGGGAGGACTAGCGGGAGTGGGGAATGAGCAGTTCTTC. Its protein is CASRGGLAGVGNEQFF. The chain is built from TRBV25-1 and TRBJ2-1; 13 bases match TRBD2. The junction had 9 bases not matched to a gene; V was cut back by 6 bases and J by 7 bases. There are 16 residues in the CDR3. Germline values: CDR1 MGHDK, CDR2 SYGVNS.

The V gene is TRBV29-1, the J gene TRBJ1-2, with D perhaps matching TRBD1 (5 bases). This CDR3 spans 11 amino acids. CDR1 and CDR2 (germline): SQVTM, ANQGSEA. V was pared by 8 bases and J by 8 bases, with 15 bases between. In DNA, the CDR3 is TGCAGCTTAGGAGGGGTTGGGGGCTACACCTTC. Translated, it gives CSLGGVGGYTF.

Ten or more counts support this clonotype. This chain connects TRBV4-3 to TRBJ1-2, with 10 bases identical to TRBD1. Germline values: CDR1 LGHNA, CDR2 YSLEER. The CDR3 runs to 16 residues. The trim removed 3 bases at V and 8 bases at J, leaving 12 bases unmatched. The CDR3: CASSHTPGQGTRGYTF. DNA of the CDR3: TGCGCCAGCAGCCATACACCGGGACAGGGGACCCGCGGCTACACCTTC.

CDR3: CSMRDRGTYEQYF. The CDR3 DNA follows: TGCAGCATGAGGGACAGGGGAACCTACGAGCAGTACTTC. The gene calls are TRBV29-1 and TRBJ2-7; 10 bases agree with TRBD1. CDR3 length: 13 residues. The germline V gene has CDR1 SQVTM and CDR2 ANQGSEA. V gave up 8 bases and J gave up 2 bases; unmatched junction bases: 6.

The chain employs TRBV7-9 and TRBJ2-5; the match to TRBD1 covers 10 bases. Germline-derived CDR1 and CDR2 are SEHNR and FQNEAQ (reference sequence). After removal of 4 bases from V and 5 bases from J, the junction contained 10 bases not matched to a gene. The CDR3 extends over 16 amino acids. DNA for the CDR3: TGTGCCAGCAGCTCGACAGGGGGCGGGAGATCTGAGACCCAGTACTTC. Protein: CASSSTGGGRSETQYF.